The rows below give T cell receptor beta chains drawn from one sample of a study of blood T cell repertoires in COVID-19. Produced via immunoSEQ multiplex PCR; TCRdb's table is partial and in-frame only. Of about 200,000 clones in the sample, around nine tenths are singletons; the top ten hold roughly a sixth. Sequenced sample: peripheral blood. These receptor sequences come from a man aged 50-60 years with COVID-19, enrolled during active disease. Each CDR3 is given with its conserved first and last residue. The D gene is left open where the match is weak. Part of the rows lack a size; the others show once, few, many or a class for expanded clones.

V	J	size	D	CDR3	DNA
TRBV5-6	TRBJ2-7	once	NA	CASSLRTATNRYEQYF	TGTGCCAGCAGCTTGCGGACAGCCACGAACAGGTACGAGCAGTACTTC
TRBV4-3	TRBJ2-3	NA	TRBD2	CASSPRKSGGYGDTQYF	TGCGCCAGCAGCCCCAGGAAGAGCGGGGGGTATGGAGATACGCAGTATTTT
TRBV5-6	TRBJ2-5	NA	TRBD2	CASRPPRTSGGPSETQYF	TGTGCCAGCAGACCCCCCCGGACTAGCGGGGGGCCGAGCGAGACCCAGTACTTC
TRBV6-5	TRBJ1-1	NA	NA	CASSYSRRGGTEAFF	TGTGCCAGCAGTTACTCCCGAAGGGGTGGCACTGAAGCTTTCTTT
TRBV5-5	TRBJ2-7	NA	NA	CASSGALAGWSYEQYF	TGTGCCAGCAGCGGCGCCCTGGCGGGGTGGTCCTACGAGCAGTACTTC
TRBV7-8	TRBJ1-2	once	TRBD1	CASSLRQGRDYGYTF	TGTGCCAGCAGCTTAAGACAGGGCAGGGACTATGGCTACACCTTC
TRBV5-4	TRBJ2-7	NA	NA	CASSLGGFGEQYF	TGTGCCAGCAGCTTAGGGGGATTCGGGGAGCAGTACTTC
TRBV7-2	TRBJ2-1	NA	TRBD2	CASSQGLAGSRRLYNEQFF	TGTGCCAGCAGCCAAGGACTAGCGGGGAGTCGCCGCTTGTACAATGAGCAGTTCTTC
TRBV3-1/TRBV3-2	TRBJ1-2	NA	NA	CASSQVWGGSDGYTF	TGTGCCAGCAGCCAAGTTTGGGGAGGGTCGGATGGCTACACCTTC
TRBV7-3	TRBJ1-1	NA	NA	CASSPGVDREAFF	TGTGCCAGCAGCCCGGGCGTGGACAGAGAAGCTTTCTTT
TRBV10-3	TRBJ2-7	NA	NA	CAISEPTSGEYEQYF	TGTGCCATCAGTGAGCCGACTAGTGGGGAATACGAGCAGTACTTC
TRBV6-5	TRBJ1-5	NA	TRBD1	CASRNGPGGNQPQHF	TGTGCCAGCAGAAACGGGCCAGGGGGCAACCAGCCCCAGCATTTT
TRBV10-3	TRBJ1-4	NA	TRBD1	CAISESRDSNEKLFF	TGTGCCATCAGTGAGTCAAGGGACAGTAATGAAAAACTGTTTTTT
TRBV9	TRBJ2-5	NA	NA	CASSVELGGRQETQYF	TGTGCCAGCAGCGTAGAGTTAGGGGGTCGACAAGAGACCCAGTACTTC
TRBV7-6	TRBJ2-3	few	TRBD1	CASSPRTGGVDTQYF	TGTGCCAGCAGCCCAAGGACAGGGGGCGTCGATACGCAGTATTTT
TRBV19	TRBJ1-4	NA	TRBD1	CASKNPGQINEKLFF	TGTGCCAGTAAGAATCCGGGACAGATAAATGAAAAACTGTTTTTT
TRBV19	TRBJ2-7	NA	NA	CASSDGRGRYEQYF	TGTGCCAGTAGTGATGGTCGGGGAAGGTACGAGCAGTACTTC
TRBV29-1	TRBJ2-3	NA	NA	CSVLRRGSTDTQYF	TGCAGCGTCCTTAGGAGGGGTAGCACAGATACGCAGTATTTT
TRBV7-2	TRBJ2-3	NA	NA	CASSPTLDTQYF	TGTGCCAGCAGCCCTACTCTTGATACGCAGTATTTT
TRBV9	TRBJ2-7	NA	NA	CASSVAPGQSYEQYF	TGTGCCAGCAGCGTAGCTCCTGGACAGTCCTACGAGCAGTACTTC
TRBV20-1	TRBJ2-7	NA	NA	CSAAPSAEQYF	TGCAGTGCTGCCCCTAGCGCAGAGCAGTACTTC
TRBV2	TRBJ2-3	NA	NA	CASSGQQTSTDTQYF	TGTGCCAGCAGTGGACAGCAGACTAGCACAGATACGCAGTATTTT
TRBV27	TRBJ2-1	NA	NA	CASSLDTLGGAEQFF	TGTGCCAGCAGTTTAGACACCTTAGGGGGGGCCGAGCAGTTCTTC
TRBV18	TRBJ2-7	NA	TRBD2	CASSPTGGLAGYEQYF	TGTGCCAGCTCACCTACGGGGGGGCTGGCGGGTTACGAGCAGTACTTC
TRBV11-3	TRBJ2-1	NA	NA	CASSSHGGTPYNEQFF	TGTGCCAGCAGCTCCCACGGCGGGACCCCTTACAATGAGCAGTTCTTC
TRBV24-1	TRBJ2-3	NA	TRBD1	CATSDLRGTGLLTDTQYF	TGTGCCACCAGTGATTTGCGGGGGACAGGACTTTTGACAGATACGCAGTATTTT
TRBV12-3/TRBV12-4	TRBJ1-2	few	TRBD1	CASQGGAGGYTF	TGTGCCAGCCAGGGGGGAGCTGGCGGCTACACCTTC
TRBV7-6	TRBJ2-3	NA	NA	CASSLGPGSADTQYF	TGTGCCAGCAGCTTAGGCCCCGGGAGTGCGGATACGCAGTATTTT
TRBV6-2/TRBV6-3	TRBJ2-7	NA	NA	CASSYAYSYEQYF	TGTGCCAGCAGTTACGCCTACTCCTACGAGCAGTACTTC
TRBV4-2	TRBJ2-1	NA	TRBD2	CASRAGGNNEQFF	TGTGCCAGCAGGGCGGGAGGAAACAATGAGCAGTTCTTC
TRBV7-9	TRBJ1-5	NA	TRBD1	CASSNDRVSNQPQHF	TGTGCCAGCAGCAACGACAGGGTTAGCAATCAGCCCCAGCATTTT
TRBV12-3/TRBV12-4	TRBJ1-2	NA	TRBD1	CASAGGQGAGYTF	TGTGCCAGCGCTGGGGGACAGGGGGCTGGCTACACCTTC
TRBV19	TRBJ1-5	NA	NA	CASSSTLQGLNQPQHF	TGTGCCAGTAGTTCGACACTCCAGGGGCTCAATCAGCCCCAGCATTTT
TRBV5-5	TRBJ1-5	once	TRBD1	CASSLGTGGGPQHF	TGTGCCAGCAGCTTGGGGACAGGGGGGGGGCCCCAGCATTTT
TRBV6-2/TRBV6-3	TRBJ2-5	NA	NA	CASSYSGTQETQYF	TGTGCCAGCAGTTACTCTGGCACCCAAGAGACCCAGTACTTC
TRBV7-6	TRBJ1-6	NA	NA	CASSPSSYNSPLHF	TGTGCCAGCAGCCCGAGCTCCTATAATTCACCCCTCCACTTT
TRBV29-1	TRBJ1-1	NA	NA	CSVAQENGFSNTEAFF	TGCAGCGTTGCACAGGAAAACGGATTCTCGAACACTGAAGCTTTCTTT
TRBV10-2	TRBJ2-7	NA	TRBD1	CASRTGGVFSYEQYF	TGCGCCAGCAGGACAGGGGGCGTCTTCTCCTACGAGCAGTACTTC
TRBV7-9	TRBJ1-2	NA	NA	CASSPPTGWYGYTF	TGTGCCAGCAGTCCTCCTACAGGGTGGTATGGCTACACCTTC
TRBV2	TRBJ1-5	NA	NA	CASSYDRWDQPQHF	TGTGCCAGCAGCTATGACAGGTGGGATCAGCCCCAGCATTTT
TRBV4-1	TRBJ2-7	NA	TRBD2	CASSQAGLAGEDEQYF	TGCGCCAGCAGCCAGGCGGGACTAGCGGGGGAGGACGAGCAGTACTTC
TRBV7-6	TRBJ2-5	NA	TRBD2	CASSTQRTSGGVYDETQYF	TGTGCCAGCAGCACTCAACGGACTAGCGGGGGGGTATATGATGAGACCCAGTACTTC